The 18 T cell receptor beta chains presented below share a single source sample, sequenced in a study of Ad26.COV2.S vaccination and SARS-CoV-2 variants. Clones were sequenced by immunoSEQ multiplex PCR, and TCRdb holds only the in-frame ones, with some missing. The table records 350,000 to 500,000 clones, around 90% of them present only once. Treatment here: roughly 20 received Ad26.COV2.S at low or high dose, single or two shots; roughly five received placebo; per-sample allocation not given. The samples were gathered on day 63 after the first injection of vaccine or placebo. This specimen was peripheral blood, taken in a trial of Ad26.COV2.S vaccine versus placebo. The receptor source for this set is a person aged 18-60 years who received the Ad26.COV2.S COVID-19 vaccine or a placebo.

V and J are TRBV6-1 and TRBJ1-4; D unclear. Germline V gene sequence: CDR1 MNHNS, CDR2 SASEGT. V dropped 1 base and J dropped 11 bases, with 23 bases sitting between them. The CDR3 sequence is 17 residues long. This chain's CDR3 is CASSEEGWASKGRKLFF. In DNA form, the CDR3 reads TGTGCCAGCAGTGAAGAAGGATGGGCGAGTAAGGGTCGGAAACTGTTTTTT.

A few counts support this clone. Here the CDR3 reads CASSLDAGEQYF. The CDR3, as DNA: TGTGCCAGCAGCTTAGATGCTGGCGAGCAGTACTTC. This chain connects TRBV7-9 to TRBJ2-7; no clear D. Deletions cut 1 base from V and 6 bases from J, with 7 bases between. CDR3 length equals 12 residues. From germline, CDR1 is SEHNR and CDR2 FQNEAQ (reference sequence).

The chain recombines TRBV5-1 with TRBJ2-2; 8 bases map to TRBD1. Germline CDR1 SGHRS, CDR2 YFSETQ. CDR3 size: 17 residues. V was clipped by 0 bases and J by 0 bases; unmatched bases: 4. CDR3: CASSLVGQGSNTGELFF. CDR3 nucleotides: TGCGCCAGCAGCTTGGTCGGACAGGGTTCGAACACCGGGGAGCTGTTTTTT.

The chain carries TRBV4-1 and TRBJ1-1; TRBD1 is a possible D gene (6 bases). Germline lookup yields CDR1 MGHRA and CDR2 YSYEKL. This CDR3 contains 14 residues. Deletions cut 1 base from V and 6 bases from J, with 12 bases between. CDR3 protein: CASSQARGDPEAFF. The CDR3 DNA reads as TGCGCCAGCAGCCAAGCTAGGGGGGACCCTGAAGCTTTCTTT.

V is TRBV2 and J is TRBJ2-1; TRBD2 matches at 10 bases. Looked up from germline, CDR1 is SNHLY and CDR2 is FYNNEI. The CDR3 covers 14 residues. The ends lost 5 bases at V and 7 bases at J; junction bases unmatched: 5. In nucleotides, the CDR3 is TGTGCCAGCAGTTCCACTAGCGGGGTGAATGAGCAGTTCTTC. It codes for CASSSTSGVNEQFF.

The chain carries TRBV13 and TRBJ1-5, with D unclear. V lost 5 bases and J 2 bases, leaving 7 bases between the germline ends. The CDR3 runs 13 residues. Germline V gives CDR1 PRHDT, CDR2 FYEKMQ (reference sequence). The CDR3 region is CASSRWGNQPQHF. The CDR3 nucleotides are TGTGCCAGCAGCCGATGGGGCAATCAGCCCCAGCATTTT.

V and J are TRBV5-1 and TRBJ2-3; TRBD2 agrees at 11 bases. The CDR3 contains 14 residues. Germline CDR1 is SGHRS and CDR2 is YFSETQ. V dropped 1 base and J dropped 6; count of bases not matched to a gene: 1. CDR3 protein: CASSLTSGSDTQYF. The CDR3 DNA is TGCGCCAGCAGCTTGACTAGCGGGAGTGATACGCAGTATTTT. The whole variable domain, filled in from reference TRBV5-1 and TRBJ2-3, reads KAGVTQTPRYLIKTRGQQVTLSCSPISGHRSVSWYQQTPGQGLQFLFEYFSETQRNKGNFPGRFSGRQFSNSRSEMNVSTLELGDSALYLCASSLTSGSDTQYFGPGTRLTVL.

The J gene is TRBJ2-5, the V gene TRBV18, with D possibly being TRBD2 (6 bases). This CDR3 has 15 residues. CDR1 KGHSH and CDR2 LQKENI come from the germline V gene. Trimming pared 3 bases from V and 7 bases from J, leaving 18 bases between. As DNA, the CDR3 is TGTGCCAGCTCACCCCGGGACTCCCGGGTGGGGACCCAGTACTTC. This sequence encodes CASSPRDSRVGTQYF.

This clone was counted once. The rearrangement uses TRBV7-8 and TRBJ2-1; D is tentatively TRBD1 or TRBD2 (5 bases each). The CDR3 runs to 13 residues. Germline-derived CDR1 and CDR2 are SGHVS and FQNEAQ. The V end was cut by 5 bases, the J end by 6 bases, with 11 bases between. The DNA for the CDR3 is TGTGCCAGCAGCCCCGGGACCGTCAATGAGCAGTTCTTC. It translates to CASSPGTVNEQFF.

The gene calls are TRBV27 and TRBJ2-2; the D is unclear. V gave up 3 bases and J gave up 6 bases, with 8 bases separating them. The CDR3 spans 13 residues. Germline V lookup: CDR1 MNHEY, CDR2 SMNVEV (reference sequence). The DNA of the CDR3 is TGTGCCAGCAGTTTCCAAGAGGCCGGGGAGCTGTTTTTT. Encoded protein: CASSFQEAGELFF.

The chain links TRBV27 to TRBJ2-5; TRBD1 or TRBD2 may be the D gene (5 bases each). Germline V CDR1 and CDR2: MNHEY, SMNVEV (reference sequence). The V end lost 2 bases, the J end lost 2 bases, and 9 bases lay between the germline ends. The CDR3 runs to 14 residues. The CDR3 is CASSLGRQQETQYF. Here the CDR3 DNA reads TGTGCCAGCAGTTTAGGGAGACAGCAAGAGACCCAGTACTTC.

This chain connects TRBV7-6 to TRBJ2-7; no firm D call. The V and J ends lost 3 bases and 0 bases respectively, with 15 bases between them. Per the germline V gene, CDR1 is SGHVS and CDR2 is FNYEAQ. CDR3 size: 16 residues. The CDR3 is CASSLDGPPSSYEQYF. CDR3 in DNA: TGTGCCAGCAGCTTGGACGGACCACCGAGCTCCTACGAGCAGTACTTC. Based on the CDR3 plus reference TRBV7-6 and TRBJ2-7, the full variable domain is GAGVSQSPRYKVTKRGQDVALRCDPISGHVSLYWYRQALGQGPEFLTYFNYEAQQDKSGLPNDRFSAERPEGSISTLTIQRTEQRDSAMYRCASSLDGPPSSYEQYFGPGTRLTVT.

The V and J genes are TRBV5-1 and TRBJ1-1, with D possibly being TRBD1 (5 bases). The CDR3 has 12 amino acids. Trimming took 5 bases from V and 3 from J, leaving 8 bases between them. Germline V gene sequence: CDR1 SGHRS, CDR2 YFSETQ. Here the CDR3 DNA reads TGCGCCAGCAGAAGGGGTCACACTGAAGCTTTCTTT. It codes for CASRRGHTEAFF.

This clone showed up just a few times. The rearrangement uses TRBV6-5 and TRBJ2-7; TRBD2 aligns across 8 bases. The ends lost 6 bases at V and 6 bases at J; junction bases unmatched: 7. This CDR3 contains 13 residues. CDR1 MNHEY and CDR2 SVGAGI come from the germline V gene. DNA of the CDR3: TGTGCCAGCAGCGGGAGGGCCGAACCCGAGCAGTACTTC. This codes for CASSGRAEPEQYF.

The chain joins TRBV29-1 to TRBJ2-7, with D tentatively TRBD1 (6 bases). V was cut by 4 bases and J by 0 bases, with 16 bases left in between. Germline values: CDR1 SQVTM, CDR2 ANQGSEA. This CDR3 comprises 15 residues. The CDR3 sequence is CSVGSTGQLSYEQYF. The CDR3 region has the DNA TGCAGCGTTGGGTCTACAGGACAGCTCTCCTACGAGCAGTACTTC.

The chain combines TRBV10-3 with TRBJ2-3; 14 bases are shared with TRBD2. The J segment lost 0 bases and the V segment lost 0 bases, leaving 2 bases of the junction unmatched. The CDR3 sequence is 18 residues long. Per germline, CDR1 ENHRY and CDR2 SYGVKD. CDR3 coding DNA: TGTGCCATCAGTGAGTCGGGGACTAGCGGGAGTAGCACAGATACGCAGTATTTT. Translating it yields CAISESGTSGSSTDTQYF.

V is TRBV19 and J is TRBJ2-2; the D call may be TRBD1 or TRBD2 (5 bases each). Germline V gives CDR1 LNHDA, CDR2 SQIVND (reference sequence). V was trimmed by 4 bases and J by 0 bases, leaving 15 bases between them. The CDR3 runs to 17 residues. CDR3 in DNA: TGTGCCAGTAGTACCCCTTTCGGGACGACGAACACCGGGGAGCTGTTTTTT. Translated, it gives CASSTPFGTTNTGELFF.

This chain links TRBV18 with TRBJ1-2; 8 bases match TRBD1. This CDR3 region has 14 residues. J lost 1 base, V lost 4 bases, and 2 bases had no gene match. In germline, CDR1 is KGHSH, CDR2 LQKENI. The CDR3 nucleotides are TGTGCCAGCTCACGGGACAGGAATAACTATGGCTACACCTTC. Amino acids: CASSRDRNNYGYTF.